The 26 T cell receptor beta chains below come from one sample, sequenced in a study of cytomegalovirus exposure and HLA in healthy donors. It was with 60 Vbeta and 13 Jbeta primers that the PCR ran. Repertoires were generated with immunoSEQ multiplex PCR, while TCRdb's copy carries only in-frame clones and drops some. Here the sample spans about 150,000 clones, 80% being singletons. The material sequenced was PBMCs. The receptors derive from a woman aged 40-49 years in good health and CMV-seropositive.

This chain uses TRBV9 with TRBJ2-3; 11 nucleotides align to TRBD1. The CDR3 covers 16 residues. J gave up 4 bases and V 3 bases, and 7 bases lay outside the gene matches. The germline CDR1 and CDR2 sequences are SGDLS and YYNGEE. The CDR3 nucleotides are TGTGCCAGCAGCGGCGGACAGGGGGCGCGCTCAGATACGCAGTATTTT. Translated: CASSGGQGARSDTQYF.

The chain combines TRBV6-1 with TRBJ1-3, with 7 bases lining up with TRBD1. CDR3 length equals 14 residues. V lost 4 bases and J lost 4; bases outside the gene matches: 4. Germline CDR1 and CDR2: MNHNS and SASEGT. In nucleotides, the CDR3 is TGTGCCAGCAGTGCCGGACAGGTCGGAAACACCATATATTTT. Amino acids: CASSAGQVGNTIYF.

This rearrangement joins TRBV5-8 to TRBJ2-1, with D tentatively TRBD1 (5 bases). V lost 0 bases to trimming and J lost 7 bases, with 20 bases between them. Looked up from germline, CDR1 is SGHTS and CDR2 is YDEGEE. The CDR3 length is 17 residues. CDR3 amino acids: CASSLGQSLINLNEQFF. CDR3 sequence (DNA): TGTGCCAGCAGCTTGGGACAGAGCCTAATTAACCTTAATGAGCAGTTCTTC.

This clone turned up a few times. CDR3 residues: CASSVDEPFSGNSVYEQFF. As DNA, the CDR3 is TGTGCCAGCAGTGTCGACGAACCTTTTAGCGGGAACAGTGTCTATGAGCAGTTCTTC. The chain has TRBV7-9 and TRBJ2-1, with 8 bases aligning to TRBD2. The CDR3 totals 19 residues. Germline-derived CDR1 and CDR2 are SEHNR and FQNEAQ (reference sequence). Germline trimming cut 6 bases from V and 8 bases from J; bases unmatched to any gene: 24.

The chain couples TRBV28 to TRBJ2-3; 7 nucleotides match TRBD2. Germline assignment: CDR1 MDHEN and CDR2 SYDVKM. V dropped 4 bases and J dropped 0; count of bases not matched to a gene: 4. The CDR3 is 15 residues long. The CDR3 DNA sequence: TGTGCCAGCAGTTGGGGGAGGGCAAGCACAGATACGCAGTATTTT. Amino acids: CASSWGRASTDTQYF.

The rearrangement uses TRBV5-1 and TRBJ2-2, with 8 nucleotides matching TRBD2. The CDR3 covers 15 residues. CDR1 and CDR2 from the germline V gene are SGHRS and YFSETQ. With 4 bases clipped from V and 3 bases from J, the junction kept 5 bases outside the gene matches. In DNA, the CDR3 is TGCGCCAGCAGCGTGAAAGCGGGAGACACCGGGGAGCTGTTTTTT. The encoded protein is CASSVKAGDTGELFF.

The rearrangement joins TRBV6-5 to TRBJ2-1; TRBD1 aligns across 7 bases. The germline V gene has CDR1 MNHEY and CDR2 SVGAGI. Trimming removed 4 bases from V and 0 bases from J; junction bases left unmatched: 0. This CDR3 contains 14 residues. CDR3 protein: CASSSGGSYNEQFF. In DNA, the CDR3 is TGTGCCAGCAGTTCAGGGGGCTCCTACAATGAGCAGTTCTTC.

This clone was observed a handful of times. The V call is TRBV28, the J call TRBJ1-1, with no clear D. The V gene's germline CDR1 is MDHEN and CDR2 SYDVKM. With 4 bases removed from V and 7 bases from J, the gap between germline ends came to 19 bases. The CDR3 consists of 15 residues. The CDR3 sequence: CASSSPGEGRGEAFF. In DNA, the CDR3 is TGTGCCAGCAGTTCTCCTGGGGAGGGTCGTGGTGAAGCTTTCTTT.

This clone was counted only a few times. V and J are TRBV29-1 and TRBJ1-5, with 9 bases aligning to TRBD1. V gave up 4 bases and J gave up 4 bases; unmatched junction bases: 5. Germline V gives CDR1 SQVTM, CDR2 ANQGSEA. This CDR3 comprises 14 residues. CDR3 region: CSVGGTGINQPQHF. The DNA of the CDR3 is TGCAGCGTTGGTGGGACAGGGATAAATCAGCCCCAGCATTTT.

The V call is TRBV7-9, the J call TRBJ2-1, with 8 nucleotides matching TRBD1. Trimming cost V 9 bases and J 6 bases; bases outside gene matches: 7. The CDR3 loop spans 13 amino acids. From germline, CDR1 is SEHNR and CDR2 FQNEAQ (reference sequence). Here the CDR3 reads CASRQGSGNEQFF. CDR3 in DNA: TGTGCCAGTAGACAGGGGTCGGGCAATGAGCAGTTCTTC.

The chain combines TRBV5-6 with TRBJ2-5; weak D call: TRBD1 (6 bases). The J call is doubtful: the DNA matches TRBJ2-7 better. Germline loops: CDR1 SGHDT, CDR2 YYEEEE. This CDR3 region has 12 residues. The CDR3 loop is CASRRQDPEQYF. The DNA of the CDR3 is TGTGCCAGCAGGCGACAGGATCCCGAGCAGTACTTC.

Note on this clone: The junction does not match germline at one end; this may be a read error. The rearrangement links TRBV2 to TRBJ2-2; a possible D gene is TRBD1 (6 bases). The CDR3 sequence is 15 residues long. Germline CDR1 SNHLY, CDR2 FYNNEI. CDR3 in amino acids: CASSEDRENNGELFF. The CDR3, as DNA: TGTGCCAGCAGTGAAGACAGGGAAAACAACGGGGAGCTGTTTTTT.

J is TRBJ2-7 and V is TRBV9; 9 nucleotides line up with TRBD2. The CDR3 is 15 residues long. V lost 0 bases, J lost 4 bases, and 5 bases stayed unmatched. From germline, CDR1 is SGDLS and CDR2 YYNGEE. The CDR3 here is CASSVGSSGNYEQYF. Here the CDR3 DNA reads TGTGCCAGCAGCGTAGGGTCTAGCGGGAATTACGAGCAGTACTTC.

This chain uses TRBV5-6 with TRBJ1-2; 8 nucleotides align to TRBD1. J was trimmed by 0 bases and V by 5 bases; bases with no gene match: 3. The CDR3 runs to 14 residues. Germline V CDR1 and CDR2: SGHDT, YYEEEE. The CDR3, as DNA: TGTGCCAGCAGTTCGGGACAGGCTAACTATGGCTACACCTTC. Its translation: CASSSGQANYGYTF.

CDR3 loop: CAWSVLGPSGMRAYNEQFF. The CDR3 DNA reads as TGTGCCTGGAGTGTACTTGGGCCTAGCGGGATGAGAGCCTACAATGAGCAGTTCTTC. This rearrangement joins TRBV30 to TRBJ2-1, with 9 bases lining up with TRBD2. The CDR3 has 19 amino acids. Per germline, CDR1 GTSNPN and CDR2 SVGIG (reference sequence). The trim removed 0 bases at V and 2 bases at J, leaving 14 bases unmatched.

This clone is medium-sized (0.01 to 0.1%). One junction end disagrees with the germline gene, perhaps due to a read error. The CDR3 sequence: CASSPDRGQGTQYF. The CDR3 nucleotides are TGTGCCAGCAGTCCGGACAGGGGGCAAGGGACCCAGTACTTC. The chain links TRBV27 to TRBJ2-5; TRBD1 agrees at 11 bases. Looked up from germline, CDR1 is MNHEY and CDR2 is SMNVEV (reference sequence). The CDR3 runs 14 residues.

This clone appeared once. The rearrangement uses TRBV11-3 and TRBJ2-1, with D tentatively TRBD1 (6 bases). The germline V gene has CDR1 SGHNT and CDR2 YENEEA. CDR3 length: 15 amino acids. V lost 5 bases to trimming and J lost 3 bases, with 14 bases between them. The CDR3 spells CASSRSGADYNEQFF. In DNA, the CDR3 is TGTGCCAGCAGCCGATCAGGGGCCGACTACAATGAGCAGTTCTTC.

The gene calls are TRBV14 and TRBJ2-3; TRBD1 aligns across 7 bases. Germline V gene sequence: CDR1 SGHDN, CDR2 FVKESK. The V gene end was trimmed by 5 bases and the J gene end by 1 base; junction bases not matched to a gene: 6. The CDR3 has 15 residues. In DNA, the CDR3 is TGTGCCAGCAGCAGAAAGGGGGCAGGCACAGATACGCAGTATTTT. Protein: CASSRKGAGTDTQYF.

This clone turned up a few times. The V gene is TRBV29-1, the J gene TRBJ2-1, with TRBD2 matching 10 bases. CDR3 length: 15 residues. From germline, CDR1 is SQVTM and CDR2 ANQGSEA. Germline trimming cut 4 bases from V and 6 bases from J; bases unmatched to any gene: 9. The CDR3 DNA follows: TGCAGCGTTGTTCCTAGCGGGAGTGTTTTCAATGAGCAGTTCTTC. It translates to CSVVPSGSVFNEQFF.

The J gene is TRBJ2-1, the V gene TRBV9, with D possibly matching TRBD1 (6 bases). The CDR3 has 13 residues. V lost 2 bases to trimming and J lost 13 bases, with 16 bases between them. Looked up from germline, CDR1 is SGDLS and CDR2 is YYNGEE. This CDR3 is CASSVKDSSQQFF. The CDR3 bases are TGTGCCAGCAGCGTTAAGGACAGCTCTCAACAGTTCTTC.

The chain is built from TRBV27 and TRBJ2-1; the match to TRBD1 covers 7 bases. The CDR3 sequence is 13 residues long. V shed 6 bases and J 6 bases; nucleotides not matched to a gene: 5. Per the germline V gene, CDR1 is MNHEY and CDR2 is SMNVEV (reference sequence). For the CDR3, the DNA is TGTGCCAGCAGCAGACAGGGTGTCAATGAGCAGTTCTTC. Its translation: CASSRQGVNEQFF.

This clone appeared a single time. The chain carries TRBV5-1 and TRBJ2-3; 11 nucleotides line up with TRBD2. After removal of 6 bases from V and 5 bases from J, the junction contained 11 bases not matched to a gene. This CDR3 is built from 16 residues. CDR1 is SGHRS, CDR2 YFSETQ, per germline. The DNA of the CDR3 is TGCGCCAGCAATGATCTAGCGGGAGGCGTGCAAGATACGCAGTATTTT. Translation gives CASNDLAGGVQDTQYF.

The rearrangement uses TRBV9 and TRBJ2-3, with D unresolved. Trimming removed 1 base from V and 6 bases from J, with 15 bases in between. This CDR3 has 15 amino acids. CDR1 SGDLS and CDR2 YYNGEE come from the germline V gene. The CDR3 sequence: CASSVTVSLSDTQYF. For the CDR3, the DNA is TGTGCCAGCAGCGTAACGGTTAGCCTTTCGGATACGCAGTATTTT.

The CDR3 here is CASSLGNTGELFF. Here the CDR3 DNA reads TGTGCCAGCAGCCTCGGGAACACCGGGGAGCTGTTTTTT. The V call is TRBV6-1, the J call TRBJ2-2, with D unresolved. This CDR3 contains 13 residues. Germline CDR1 reads MNHNS; CDR2 reads SASEGT. The ends were cut back, 6 bases at V and 1 base at J, with 6 bases in the middle.

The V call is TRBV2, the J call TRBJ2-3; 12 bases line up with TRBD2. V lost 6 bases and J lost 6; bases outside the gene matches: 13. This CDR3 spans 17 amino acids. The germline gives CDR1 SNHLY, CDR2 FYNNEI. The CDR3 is CASSRQQTSGGPDTQYF. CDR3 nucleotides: TGTGCCAGCAGCCGACAGCAGACTAGCGGGGGCCCGGATACGCAGTATTTT.

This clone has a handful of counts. The chain's CDR3 is CASSSRVNEQFF. CDR3 DNA: TGCGCCAGCAGCTCCAGGGTTAATGAGCAGTTCTTC. The rearrangement joins TRBV5-1 to TRBJ2-1; the D gene is possibly TRBD1 (5 bases). CDR1 and CDR2 (germline): SGHRS, YFSETQ. The CDR3 loop spans 12 amino acids. The V end was cut by 3 bases, the J end by 7 bases, with 8 bases between.